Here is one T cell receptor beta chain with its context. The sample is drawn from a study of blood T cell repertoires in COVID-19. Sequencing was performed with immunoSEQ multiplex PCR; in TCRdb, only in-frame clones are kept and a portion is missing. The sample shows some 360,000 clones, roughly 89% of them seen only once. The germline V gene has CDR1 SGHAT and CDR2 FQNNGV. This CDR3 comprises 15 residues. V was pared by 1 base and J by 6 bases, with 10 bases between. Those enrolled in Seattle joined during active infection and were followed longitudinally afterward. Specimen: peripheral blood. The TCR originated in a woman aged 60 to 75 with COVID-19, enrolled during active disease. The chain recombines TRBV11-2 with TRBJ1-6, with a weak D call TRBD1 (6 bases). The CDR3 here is CASSLVGGGNSPLHF. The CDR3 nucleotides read TGTGCCAGCAGCTTAGTGGGAGGGGGTAATTCACCCCTCCACTTT.